The next 13 T cell receptor beta chains were all read from a single sample in a study of CD8 T cells in Susac syndrome. Reverse transcription of roughly 0.45 to 1 ug RNA was carried out with random hexamers. One entry per CDR3 protein, called by TCRdb with MiXCR from the immunoSEQ multiplex PCR reads. The sample has some 110,000 distinct CDR3 sequences; around 95% are singletons. The sequenced sample was CD4+ T cells from PBMCs. These receptor sequences come from a human donor in good health.

The chain carries TRBV19 and TRBJ1-5; TRBD1 matches at 10 bases. The CDR3 covers 16 residues. Germline V CDR1 and CDR2: LNHDA, SQIVND (reference sequence). J lost 7 bases, V lost 7 bases, and 13 bases had no gene match. The CDR3 nucleotides are TGTGCCAGTACCGCTCGACTGGACAGGGGGGACCAGCCCCAGCATTTT. Protein product: CASTARLDRGDQPQHF. Looking up the rest from reference TRBV19 and TRBJ1-5 gives the full variable domain: DGGITQSPKYLFRKEGQNVTLSCEQNLNHDAMYWYRQDPGQGLRLIYYSQIVNDFQKGDIAEGYSVSREKKESFPLTVTSAQKNPTAFYLCASTARLDRGDQPQHFGDGTRLSIL.

This clonotype was seen once. CDR3 sequence reads: CAISESRGSETQYF. Here the CDR3 DNA reads TGTGCCATCAGTGAGTCGCGAGGGAGTGAGACCCAGTACTTC. V usage is TRBV10-3 and J usage is TRBJ2-5; weak D call: TRBD2 (5 bases). V was shortened by 0 bases and J by 5 bases, with 10 bases between the two germline ends. From germline, CDR1 is ENHRY and CDR2 SYGVKD. The CDR3 contains 14 residues.

The J gene is TRBJ2-7, the V gene TRBV7-9; D remains ambiguous. Germline values: CDR1 SEHNR, CDR2 FQNEAQ (reference sequence). V was cut by 1 base and J by 5 bases, with 9 bases left in between. CDR3 length equals 13 residues. The CDR3 here is CASSLGFLDEQYF. The CDR3, as DNA: TGTGCCAGCAGCTTAGGCTTTCTCGACGAGCAGTACTTC. The whole variable domain, remainder taken from reference TRBV7-9 and TRBJ2-7, is DTGVSQNPRHKITKRGQNVTFRCDPISEHNRLYWYRQTLGQGPEFLTYFQNEAQLEKSRLLSDRFSAERPKGSFSTLEIQRTEQGDSAMYLCASSLGFLDEQYFGPGTRLTVT.

The chain combines TRBV5-1 with TRBJ2-1, with 9 positions matching TRBD2. This CDR3 has 15 amino acids. The germline CDR1 and CDR2 sequences are SGHRS and YFSETQ. V gave up 4 bases and J gave up 4 bases; unmatched junction bases: 6. CDR3 sequence (DNA): TGCGCCAGCAGCATGACTAGCGGACAGTACAATGAGCAGTTCTTC. Its translation is CASSMTSGQYNEQFF.

This clonotype was seen a single time. V gene TRBV12-3 or TRBV12-4 combines with J gene TRBJ2-7; 12 nucleotides line up with TRBD1. Trimming took 7 bases from V and 2 from J; bases not matched to a gene: 18. The CDR3 is 19 residues long. Here the CDR3 DNA reads TGTGCCAGCATGGGTTCTGGGACAGGGGGCGTCGGGAAGACCTACGAGCAGTACTTC. Translating it yields CASMGSGTGGVGKTYEQYF.

V and J are TRBV4-1 and TRBJ2-7; 9 bases are a match to TRBD2. The CDR3 has 14 residues. Trimming cost V 8 bases and J 5 bases; bases outside gene matches: 10. The V gene's germline CDR1 is MGHRA and CDR2 YSYEKL. This CDR3 is CASGSGLAFNEQYF. The CDR3 region has the DNA TGCGCCAGCGGTAGTGGACTAGCGTTCAACGAGCAGTACTTC.

The chain combines TRBV24-1 with TRBJ2-1; D may be TRBD1 or TRBD2 (5 bases each). Trimming took 4 bases from V and 2 from J, leaving 11 bases between them. CDR3 size: 15 residues. Germline assignment: CDR1 KGHDR and CDR2 SFDVKD. CDR3 in DNA: TGTGCCACCAGTGAGGGTGGGGGTACCTACAATGAGCAGTTCTTC. Translation gives CATSEGGGTYNEQFF.

The rearrangement uses TRBV6-1 and TRBJ2-2; D not resolved. The length of the CDR3 is 18 residues. Germline assignment: CDR1 MNHNS and CDR2 SASEGT. V was shortened by 6 bases and J by 1 base, with 21 bases between the two germline ends. This chain's CDR3 is CASSPDAFGRMNTGELFF. The DNA of the CDR3 is TGTGCCAGCAGCCCTGATGCCTTTGGACGGATGAACACCGGGGAGCTGTTTTTT.

The gene calls are TRBV7-2 and TRBJ2-7; 10 positions agree with TRBD1. Germline CDR1 reads SGHTA; CDR2 reads FQGNSA. The CDR3 is 16 residues long. Losses at the gene ends were 1 base for V and 5 bases for J; bases not matched to a gene: 8. CDR3 DNA: TGTGCCAGCAGCTTAGGGTTTGGGACAGGGGTCCACGAGCAGTACTTC. This codes for CASSLGFGTGVHEQYF.

The chain has TRBV27 and TRBJ1-5; D gene uncertain. V was shortened by 6 bases and J by 0 bases, with 9 bases between the two germline ends. Germline-derived CDR1 and CDR2 are MNHEY and SMNVEV (reference sequence). The CDR3 is 14 residues long. This CDR3 reads CASRVGYSNQPQHF. The CDR3, as DNA: TGTGCCAGCAGGGTAGGGTATAGCAATCAGCCCCAGCATTTT.

This chain uses TRBV4-2 with TRBJ2-1; 10 positions agree with TRBD2. Germline values: CDR1 LGHNA, CDR2 YNFKEQ. The CDR3 has 18 amino acids. The trim removed 0 bases at V and 4 bases at J, leaving 9 bases unmatched. Here the CDR3 DNA reads TGTGCCAGCAGCCAAGAGAGGATTGGACTAGCGGCTTACAATGAGCAGTTCTTC. This gives the protein CASSQERIGLAAYNEQFF.

The chain recombines TRBV20-1 with TRBJ2-1; D uncertain. Germline CDR1 DFQATT, CDR2 SNEGSKA (reference sequence). The CDR3 contains 12 residues. Trimming pared 6 bases from V and 8 bases from J, leaving 14 bases between. CDR3 in amino acids: CSATGPTYEQFF. The CDR3 DNA reads TGCAGTGCCACCGGGCCCACATATGAGCAGTTCTTC.

The table lists this clonotype with a count of one. The chain joins TRBV19 to TRBJ1-4; 7 bases line up with TRBD1. CDR1 is LNHDA, CDR2 SQIVND, per germline (reference sequence). V dropped 6 bases and J dropped 0; count of bases not matched to a gene: 10. The length of the CDR3 is 17 residues. CDR3 amino acids: CASRQQGSPATNEKLFF. The DNA for the CDR3 is TGTGCCAGTAGGCAACAGGGGTCCCCAGCAACTAATGAAAAACTGTTTTTT.